The 24 T cell receptor beta chains below were found in one sample sequenced in a study of CD8 T cells in ankylosing spondylitis (dated by TCRdb to about 2017). The library was made by 5' RACE. Reads for this sample came from an Illumina HiSeq 2500. Clones were called with MiXCR by TCRdb after fastp trimmed the public reads at Q25, and only in-frame beta chains were retained. Merged by CDR3 protein, the rows form single entries marked with the most common genes and DNA. The sample records 290,000 or so distinct CDR3 sequences, less than 25% of which are singletons. The ten largest clones add up to approximately 3.7% of the sample. Sequencing used blood, either unsorted or a sorted T cell fraction (not recorded which). These receptors were collected from a female donor with ankylosing spondylitis or in good health (not recorded which).

This chain uses TRBV6-6 with TRBJ1-4; 7 nucleotides line up with TRBD1. The junction had 2 bases not matched to a gene; V was cut back by 0 bases and J by 7 bases. CDR3 size: 14 residues. The germline gives CDR1 MNHNY, CDR2 SVGAGI (reference sequence). The CDR3 coding sequence is TGTGCCAGCAGTTACTCAACAGGGGCTGAAAAACTGTTTTTT. Its translation is CASSYSTGAEKLFF.

Worth noting for this clonotype: Relative to the germline gene, one junction end is altered; a read error may explain this. The chain joins TRBV12-3 or TRBV12-4 to TRBJ2-7; 10 positions agree with TRBD2. The CDR3 length is 15 residues. CDR3 loop: CASSLAGAISYEQYF. CDR3 in DNA: TGTGCCAGCAGTCTAGCGGGAGCTATCTCCTACGAGCAGTACTTC.

Ten or more counts support this clonotype. The gene calls are TRBV7-2 and TRBJ2-1, with 13 bases that match TRBD2. The CDR3 length is 15 residues. Germline trimming cut 7 bases from V and 7 bases from J; bases unmatched to any gene: 7. The germline V gene encodes CDR1 SGHTA and CDR2 FQGNSA. In DNA form, the CDR3 reads TGTGCCAGCATCCAGACTAGCGGGAGGATGAATGAGCAGTTCTTC. The encoded protein is CASIQTSGRMNEQFF.

The sample holds a few counts of this clonotype. The chain employs TRBV18 and TRBJ2-3; 10 bases are shared with TRBD1. CDR3 length: 16 residues. Germline V gene lookup returns CDR1 KGHSH and CDR2 LQKENI. The J segment lost 3 bases and the V segment lost 5 bases, leaving 8 bases of the junction unmatched. In DNA form, the CDR3 reads TGTGCCAGCTCAAACGACAGGGGGCAGTGGACAGATACGCAGTATTTT. Its translation: CASSNDRGQWTDTQYF.

This chain uses TRBV7-2 with TRBJ2-7, with 8 bases matching TRBD1. The CDR3 covers 15 residues. V gave up 4 bases and J gave up 3 bases; unmatched junction bases: 8. Germline V gives CDR1 SGHTA, CDR2 FQGNSA. DNA of the CDR3: TGTGCCAGCAGCTGGGGGCGGACAGGGATCTACGAGCAGTACTTC. Protein: CASSWGRTGIYEQYF.

The genes are TRBV2 and TRBJ2-7; 7 nucleotides align to TRBD1. Germline V gene sequence: CDR1 SNHLY, CDR2 FYNNEI. Trimming removed 7 bases from V and 3 bases from J; junction bases left unmatched: 6. The CDR3 runs to 13 residues. The CDR3 DNA reads as TGTGCCAGCATTCCGGGGACAGTCTACGAGCAGTACTTC. This gives the protein CASIPGTVYEQYF.

This clonotype was seen only a few times. The chain is built from TRBV6-5 and TRBJ2-3; D unresolved. The CDR3 covers 14 residues. CDR1 and CDR2 (germline): MNHEY, SVGAGI. Trimming stripped 0 bases from V and 5 bases from J, with 9 bases between. The CDR3 spells CASSYSRGVDTQYF. CDR3 DNA: TGTGCCAGCAGTTACTCCCGAGGAGTAGATACGCAGTATTTT.

This clonotype was picked up a small number of times. The genes are TRBV5-1 and TRBJ2-7, with 8 bases identical to TRBD1. Unmatched junction bases numbered 5, after V lost 2 bases and J lost 4 bases. The CDR3 runs 14 residues. CDR1 and CDR2 (germline): SGHRS, YFSETQ. Written as DNA, the CDR3 is TGCGCCAGCAGCTTCCGGACAGGGCTGTACGAGCAGTACTTC. Translated, it gives CASSFRTGLYEQYF.

The gene calls are TRBV7-2 and TRBJ2-1, with TRBD2 matching 9 bases. V trimming: 6 bases; J trimming: 2 bases; junction bases outside the gene matches: 8. The CDR3 has 16 amino acids. Germline lookup yields CDR1 SGHTA and CDR2 FQGNSA. In nucleotides, the CDR3 is TGTGCCAGCAGATCCGGGACTAGCAGACCCTACAATGAGCAGTTCTTC. Protein: CASRSGTSRPYNEQFF.

There are many counts of this clonotype. The chain employs TRBV4-2 and TRBJ1-5, with TRBD1 as a possible D gene (6 bases). CDR3 length: 14 residues. Germline-derived CDR1 and CDR2 are LGHNA and YNFKEQ. V lost 1 base and J lost 4, with 8 bases in between. The DNA of the CDR3 is TGTGCCAGCAGCCAAGGACAGGCTAATCAGCCCCAGCATTTT. It translates to CASSQGQANQPQHF.

The chain combines TRBV30 with TRBJ1-6; TRBD1 matches at 7 bases. The CDR3 is 13 amino acids. CDR1 and CDR2 from the germline V gene are GTSNPN and SVGIG (reference sequence). Germline trimming cut 0 bases from V and 11 bases from J; bases unmatched to any gene: 4. Written as DNA, the CDR3 is TGTGCCTGGAGTGTAGGCAGGGGGACACCCCTCCACTTT. The encoded protein is CAWSVGRGTPLHF.

About this clonotype: An end of the junction does not agree with germline; a read error may underlie this. This chain joins TRBV9 and TRBJ2-7; perhaps TRBD1 as D (7 bases). The germline gives CDR1 SGDLS, CDR2 YYNGEE. CDR3 size: 15 residues. The DNA of the CDR3 is TGTGCCAGCAGCGTAGGCCAGGGGGGTACCTACGAGCAGCACTTC. Amino acid sequence: CASSVGQGGTYEQHF.

V usage is TRBV6-5 and J usage is TRBJ2-7, with no clear D. Germline loops: CDR1 MNHEY, CDR2 SVGAGI. This CDR3 has 14 residues. Trimming took off 0 bases at V and 4 bases at J, with 10 bases between the two ends. The CDR3 protein is CASSYSTTSYEQYF. DNA for the CDR3: TGTGCCAGCAGTTACTCCACCACCTCTTACGAGCAGTACTTC.

In its sample, this clonotype was seen a few times. The chain combines TRBV5-1 with TRBJ1-1; D is unresolved. Trimming shortened V by 4 bases and J by 2 bases, and 6 bases separated the two germline ends. Germline CDR1 and CDR2: SGHRS and YFSETQ. The CDR3 is 12 amino acids. CDR3 nucleotides: TGCGCCAGCAGCATGACCAACACTGAAGCTTTCTTT. This codes for CASSMTNTEAFF.

The genes are TRBV10-3 and TRBJ2-2; D is uncertain. Germline CDR1 ENHRY, CDR2 SYGVKD. V was pared by 3 bases and J by 7 bases, with 9 bases between. There are 13 residues in the CDR3. CDR3 sequence: CAISDLDSGELFF. DNA of the CDR3: TGTGCCATCAGTGACTTGGATAGCGGGGAGCTGTTTTTT.

This clonotype was observed a handful of times. The genes are TRBV4-3 and TRBJ2-1; 12 positions agree with TRBD1. The CDR3 length is 15 residues. Germline V CDR1 and CDR2: LGHNA, YSLEER. Losses at the gene ends were 4 bases for V and 9 bases for J; bases not matched to a gene: 7. The CDR3 is CASSLPGQGAREQFF. For the CDR3, the DNA is TGCGCCAGCAGCCTACCGGGACAGGGGGCCCGTGAGCAGTTCTTC.

This clonotype appeared many times. The rearrangement links TRBV6-2 or TRBV6-3 to TRBJ2-3; 7 bases line up with TRBD2. This CDR3 spans 13 amino acids. V shed 6 bases, J shed 6 bases, and the junction held 6 bases outside the gene matches. Germline values: CDR1 MNHEY, CDR2 SVGEGT. CDR3 residues: CASSRTRRDTQYF. DNA of the CDR3: TGTGCCAGCAGCCGGACTAGGAGGGATACGCAGTATTTT.

This clonotype was recorded only once. CDR3 loop: CSAPAAYEQYF. The CDR3 bases are TGCAGTGCTCCGGCAGCCTACGAGCAGTACTTC. The chain is built from TRBV20-1 and TRBJ2-7, with D unclear. This CDR3 comprises 11 residues. V dropped 5 bases and J dropped 2 bases, with 7 bases sitting between them. Per the germline V gene, CDR1 is DFQATT and CDR2 is SNEGSKA (reference sequence).

This clonotype was recorded at least ten times. V usage is TRBV29-1 and J usage is TRBJ2-1, with 11 positions matching TRBD2. CDR1 and CDR2 from the germline V gene are SQVTM and ANQGSEA. Trimming removed 4 bases from V and 9 bases from J; junction bases left unmatched: 5. This CDR3 has 13 residues. In DNA form, the CDR3 reads TGCAGCGTTGGTAGCGGGAGGGCCACTGAGCAGTTCTTC. Encoded protein: CSVGSGRATEQFF.

The chain employs TRBV7-2 and TRBJ2-1, with 12 positions matching TRBD2. This CDR3 has 16 amino acids. The germline V gene encodes CDR1 SGHTA and CDR2 FQGNSA. The junction had 4 bases not matched to a gene; V was cut back by 1 base and J by 6 bases. This chain's CDR3 is CASSLGSSGRGNEQFF. The DNA of the CDR3 is TGTGCCAGCAGCTTAGGATCTAGCGGGAGGGGCAATGAGCAGTTCTTC.

The table lists this clonotype with many counts. J is TRBJ1-3 and V is TRBV27; D ambiguous. CDR1 is MNHEY, CDR2 SMNVEV, per germline (reference sequence). This CDR3 has 15 residues. V lost 8 bases, J lost 0 bases, and 14 bases lay in between. The chain's CDR3 is CASREGARSGNTIYF. CDR3 DNA sequence: TGTGCCAGCCGGGAGGGTGCCCGCTCTGGAAACACCATATATTTT.

Ten or more counts support this clonotype. V is TRBV12-3 or TRBV12-4 and J is TRBJ2-7, with TRBD2 as a possible D gene (5 bases). This CDR3 has 13 amino acids. V lost 8 bases to trimming and J lost 0 bases, with 11 bases between them. The CDR3 reads CASEGTSSYEQYF. CDR3 coding DNA: TGTGCCAGCGAGGGAACTTCCTCCTACGAGCAGTACTTC.

The V call is TRBV5-1, the J call TRBJ1-6; tentative D call: TRBD1 (5 bases). The CDR3 has 14 amino acids. Germline V gene lookup returns CDR1 SGHRS and CDR2 YFSETQ. Between the trimmed V and J ends, which lost 9 bases and 5 bases, there was a span of 15 bases. The CDR3, as DNA: TGCGCCACCTCCCGGGGGGGGGATAATTCACCCCTCCACTTT. Protein sequence: CATSRGGDNSPLHF.

The J gene is TRBJ2-5, the V gene TRBV20-1; TRBD2 aligns across 12 bases. The junction had 6 bases not matched to a gene; V was cut back by 0 bases and J by 4 bases. This CDR3 contains 16 residues. The germline V gene encodes CDR1 DFQATT and CDR2 SNEGSKA (reference sequence). The CDR3 loop is CSARDSSGRAIETQYF. In DNA form, the CDR3 reads TGCAGTGCTAGAGACTCTAGCGGGAGGGCCATAGAGACCCAGTACTTC.